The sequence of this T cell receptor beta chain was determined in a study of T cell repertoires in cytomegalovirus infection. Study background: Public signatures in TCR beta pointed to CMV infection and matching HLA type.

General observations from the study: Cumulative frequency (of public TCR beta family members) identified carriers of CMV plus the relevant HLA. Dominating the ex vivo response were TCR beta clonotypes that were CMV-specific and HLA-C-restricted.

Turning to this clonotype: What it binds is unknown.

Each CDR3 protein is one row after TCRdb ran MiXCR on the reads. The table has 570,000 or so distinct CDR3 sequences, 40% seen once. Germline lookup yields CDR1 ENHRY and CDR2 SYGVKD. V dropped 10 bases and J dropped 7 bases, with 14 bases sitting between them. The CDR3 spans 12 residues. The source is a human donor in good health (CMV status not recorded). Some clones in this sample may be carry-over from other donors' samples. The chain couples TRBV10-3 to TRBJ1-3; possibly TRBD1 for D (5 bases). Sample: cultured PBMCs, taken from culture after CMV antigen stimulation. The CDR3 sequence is CATKAGENTIYF. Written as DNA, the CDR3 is TGTGCCACCAAGGCGGGGGAGAACACCATATATTTT.